Listed here is a single T cell receptor beta chain. The Seattle patients, enrolled during active infection, were followed longitudinally. In the study's own analysis: How many nucleated cells were present was estimated from reference gene primer amplification. Sequencing was performed with immunoSEQ multiplex PCR; in TCRdb, only in-frame clones are kept and a portion is missing. V, J and clone size are those of that table, while D and trimming were read from the DNA. This sample yields approximately 440,000 clones, of which around 88% are seen a single time; 10% to 15% belongs to the top ten. The source of the sample is a study of blood T cell repertoires in COVID-19. Overall study: The samples span acute and convalescent COVID-19 from the United States, Italy and Spain. PBMCs, B-cell-depleted T cells, or T cells provided the cDNA or gDNA that made up the material.

V dropped 0 bases and J dropped 3; count of bases not matched to a gene: 2. The CDR3 is 16 residues long. Germline V gene data show CDR1 as SGHTA and CDR2 as FQGNSA. Sequencing was carried out using peripheral blood. This clonotype was sampled from a woman aged 50 to 60 with COVID-19, enrolled during active disease. The genes are TRBV7-2 and TRBJ2-3, with 11 bases lining up with TRBD2. The CDR3 DNA reads TGTGCCAGCAGCTTAGCGGCTAGCGGGGGGACAGATACGCAGTATTTT. The encoded protein is CASSLAASGGTDTQYF.